These 11 T cell receptor beta chains share one sample of origin, sequenced in a study of cytomegalovirus exposure and HLA in healthy donors (dated by TCRdb to the late 2010s). The method was the immunoSEQ multiplex PCR assay. A mixture of 60 forward primers for TCR Vbeta segments and 13 reverse primers for TCR Jbeta segments was used in the multiplex PCR. Drawn from immuneACCESS, this table holds only the in-frame rearrangements with V and J called that TCRdb kept. Clones are partly lost; checked studies trace under half to an unresolved V gene and leave the rest unexplained. This sample gives roughly 190,000 clones in total; roughly 80% of them show up just once. In total, the top ten clones hold 2.5% to 3.5% of the sample. The sample was PBMCs. The source is a female donor in good health and CMV-seronegative.

The count of this clone is one. This chain connects TRBV15 to TRBJ1-5, with 7 bases fitting TRBD1. The CDR3 totals 15 residues. Trimming cost V 1 base and J 5 bases; bases outside gene matches: 5. Germline CDR1 reads LNHNV; CDR2 reads YYDKDF (reference sequence). CDR3 coding DNA: TGTGCCACCAGCAGAGTGGTAACAGGGGATCAGCCCCAGCATTTT. Its translation: CATSRVVTGDQPQHF.

The genes are TRBV6-5 and TRBJ1-4, with 7 bases fitting TRBD1. CDR1 and CDR2 (germline): MNHEY, SVGAGI. This CDR3 has 14 residues. The junction had 8 bases not matched to a gene; V was cut back by 5 bases and J by 8 bases. The CDR3 DNA is TGTGCCAGCAGTCCACGACAGGGACGGGAAAAACTGTTTTTT. It is translated as CASSPRQGREKLFF.

The chain joins TRBV27 to TRBJ2-7, with 7 bases matching TRBD1. The J segment lost 5 bases and the V segment lost 5 bases, leaving 9 bases of the junction unmatched. CDR3 length: 14 residues. In germline, CDR1 is MNHEY, CDR2 SMNVEV (reference sequence). Here the CDR3 reads CASSPLRGRNEQYF. The CDR3 DNA reads TGTGCCAGCAGTCCCCTTAGGGGGCGGAACGAGCAGTACTTC.

V gene TRBV4-1 combines with J gene TRBJ1-4; D is perhaps TRBD1 (5 bases). The length of the CDR3 is 17 residues. V was clipped by 4 bases and J by 1 base, with 16 bases between them. Germline V gene lookup returns CDR1 MGHRA and CDR2 YSYEKL. The CDR3, as DNA: TGCGCCAGCAGCCCAACCCCAAGGACACTAACTAATGAAAAACTGTTTTTT. This sequence encodes CASSPTPRTLTNEKLFF.

The rearrangement uses TRBV7-8 and TRBJ1-3; TRBD1 might be the D (6 bases). V lost 5 bases and J lost 0, with 26 bases in between. Germline loops: CDR1 SGHVS, CDR2 FQNEAQ. This CDR3 has 20 residues. CDR3 sequence: CASSPYRVLAGVLSGNTIYF. DNA of the CDR3: TGTGCCAGCAGCCCTTATAGGGTATTAGCAGGGGTCCTCTCTGGAAACACCATATATTTT.

The rearrangement joins TRBV13 to TRBJ2-7; the match to TRBD2 covers 11 bases. Germline CDR1 reads PRHDT; CDR2 reads FYEKMQ (reference sequence). V dropped 3 bases and J dropped 5; count of bases not matched to a gene: 6. CDR3 size: 15 residues. The CDR3 loop is CASSFTSGRVNEQYF. The CDR3 DNA reads as TGTGCCAGCAGCTTTACTAGCGGGAGAGTTAACGAGCAGTACTTC.

V is TRBV27 and J is TRBJ1-4; D possibly corresponds to TRBD1 (6 bases). CDR1 and CDR2 from the germline V gene are MNHEY and SMNVEV (reference sequence). This CDR3 contains 15 residues. Between the trimmed V and J ends, which lost 0 bases and 5 bases, there was a span of 10 bases. For the CDR3, the DNA is TGTGCCAGCAGTTTATCCCCAGGGGTGAATGAAAAACTGTTTTTT. Translation: CASSLSPGVNEKLFF.

The rearrangement uses TRBV6-1 and TRBJ1-1; D is unclear. This CDR3 comprises 13 residues. Trimming pared 7 bases from V and 1 base from J, leaving 10 bases between. Germline CDR1 and CDR2: MNHNS and SASEGT. CDR3 coding DNA: TGTGCCAGCAAGCGTGATCCGAACACTGAAGCTTTCTTT. Translating gives CASKRDPNTEAFF.

V usage is TRBV6-5 and J usage is TRBJ2-7; TRBD1 aligns across 9 bases. Trimming cost V 5 bases and J 6 bases; bases outside gene matches: 5. This CDR3 contains 13 residues. Germline V CDR1 and CDR2: MNHEY, SVGAGI. The CDR3 DNA sequence: TGTGCCAGCAGTGGAACAGGGGGCCGCGAGCAGTACTTC. Its protein product is CASSGTGGREQYF.

J is TRBJ2-7 and V is TRBV5-1, with a tentative D call TRBD1 (6 bases). V lost 0 bases to trimming and J lost 6 bases, with 10 bases between them. This CDR3 is 13 amino acids long. The germline CDR1 and CDR2 sequences are SGHRS and YFSETQ. CDR3 nucleotides: TGCGCCAGCAGCTTGGGTCCGACAGGCGAGCAGTACTTC. As protein: CASSLGPTGEQYF.

The gene calls are TRBV7-9 and TRBJ1-5, with a weak D call TRBD1 (5 bases). Trimming removed 5 bases at V and 6 bases at J, with 17 bases between. Per germline, CDR1 SEHNR and CDR2 FQNEAQ (reference sequence). The length of the CDR3 is 15 residues. CDR3 residues: CASSQKGQVLQPQHF. CDR3 sequence (DNA): TGTGCCAGCAGCCAAAAGGGGCAGGTCCTTCAGCCCCAGCATTTT.